Sequencing of this T cell receptor (beta chain) was carried out in a study of T cell responses to AZD1222 COVID-19 vaccine. Regarding the study as a whole: Spike-specific TCR depth and breadth grew after two AZD1222 doses. Nearly half of the spike-specific TCRs reportedly recognize variant regions that carry no mutations.

In the case of this clone: The target antigen is unknown.

The germline CDR1 and CDR2 sequences are MNHNS and SASEGT. With V trimmed by 2 bases and J by 0 bases, 4 bases remained unmatched. This CDR3 is 16 amino acids long. Assay: immunoSEQ multiplex PCR; the TCRdb copy retains only in-frame clones and omits some. The table records about 140,000 clones, 91% of them present only once. The sequence came from an adult who received the MenACWY meningococcal vaccine as a control. Sequences were derived from peripheral blood, sampled 28 days after the second dose of the MenACWY control vaccine. The genes are TRBV6-1 and TRBJ1-3; TRBD1 agrees at 7 bases. CDR3 residues: CASSETTGASGNTIYF. The CDR3 DNA follows: TGTGCCAGCAGTGAAACTACAGGGGCCTCTGGAAACACCATATATTTT.